This T cell receptor beta chain emerged from a study of blood T cell repertoires in COVID-19. Study-wide context: The study drew acute and convalescent COVID-19 samples from the United States, Italy and Spain. In each case, the material was cDNA or gDNA derived from T cells, B-cell-depleted T cells, or PBMCs.

Source study methods: Researchers report that nucleated cell counts were estimated from reference gene primer amplification. Only in-frame clones appear in the TCRdb table, and some are missing; sequencing was by immunoSEQ multiplex PCR. V and J calls and clone size are given by that table; D and trimming were obtained from the DNA. The sample has about 200,000 clones, about 93% seen once; the top ten hold over 0.75%. Seattle participants joined during active infection and were tracked over time. V trimming: 0 bases; J trimming: 5 bases; junction bases outside the gene matches: 10. The CDR3 spans 16 residues. Germline V gene sequence: CDR1 SGHVS, CDR2 FQNEAQ.

The receptor comes from a man aged 55 to 70 with COVID-19, enrolled during active disease. The gene calls are TRBV7-8 and TRBJ2-7, with 7 bases fitting TRBD1. The sample taken for sequencing was peripheral blood. The chain's CDR3 is CASSLARTGFEHEQYF. CDR3 bases: TGTGCCAGCAGCTTAGCGAGGACAGGCTTTGAACACGAGCAGTACTTC.